The rows below give T cell receptor beta chains drawn from one sample of a study of CD8+CD57+ T cells in acquired aplastic anemia. TCRdb re-analysed the reads in MiXCR, keeping a single row per CDR3 protein. The sample consists of about 200,000 distinct CDR3 sequences, about 60% of them appearing once. Sequencing was done on a sample of sorted CD4+, CD8+, or CD8+CD57+ T cells (not recorded which) from PBMCs. These receptors were obtained from a human donor with aplastic anemia. The CDR3 runs from the conserved cysteine through the conserved F or W. D genes are given only for firm matches. The size of a clone is reported for some rows only, either as once, few or many, or as a class for expanded clones.

size,J,V,D,CDR3,DNA
.,TRBJ2-5,TRBV2,TRBD2,CASSQTSGAGETQYF,TGTGCCAGCAGTCAGACTAGCGGGGCTGGGGAGACCCAGTACTTC
few,TRBJ2-6,TRBV4-1,.,CASSQGVGGVYVLTF,TGCGCCAGCAGCCAAGGCGTGGGCGGGGTCTACGTCCTGACTTTC
.,TRBJ1-6,TRBV12-3/TRBV12-4,TRBD1,CASKDRGNSGSPLHF,TGTGCCAGCAAGGACAGGGGTAACTCGGGTTCACCCCTCCACTTT
many,TRBJ1-3,TRBV4-1,.,CASSQDGNSGNTIYF,TGCGCCAGCAGCCAAGATGGAAACTCTGGAAACACCATATATTTT
.,TRBJ2-7,TRBV7-8,TRBD1,CASSSDSSGTGAYEQYF,TGTGCCAGCAGCTCCGATTCCTCCGGGACAGGGGCCTACGAGCAGTACTTC
many,TRBJ2-7,TRBV27,TRBD1,CASSAGTGYEQYF,TGTGCCAGCAGTGCCGGGACAGGCTACGAGCAGTACTTC
.,TRBJ1-2,TRBV20-1,.,CSARDGRNYGYTF,TGCAGTGCTAGAGACGGCAGAAACTATGGCTACACCTTC
.,TRBJ1-3,TRBV15,TRBD1,CATSSPGTGIDTIYF,TGTGCCACCAGCTCCCCCGGGACAGGGATAGACACCATATATTTT
.,TRBJ2-2,TRBV2,.,CASSQDGRSGELFF,TGTGCCAGCAGCCAAGACGGGCGATCCGGGGAGCTGTTTTTT
few,TRBJ2-5,TRBV29-1,TRBD2,CSVLLLAGGGETQYF,TGCAGCGTACTACTATTAGCGGGAGGAGGAGAGACCCAGTACTTC
.,TRBJ2-2,TRBV19,.,CASSPRFLPNRGELFF,TGTGCCAGTAGTCCCCGATTTCTTCCGAATCGCGGGGAGCTGTTTTTT
.,TRBJ1-2,TRBV6-5,.,CASSYGAGLATNYGYTF,TGTGCCAGCAGTTACGGGGCGGGTCTTGCAACTAACTATGGCTACACCTTC
few,TRBJ2-1,TRBV15,.,CATSRDRVNNEQFF,TGTGCCACCAGCAGAGATCGGGTTAACAATGAGCAGTTCTTC
.,TRBJ2-7,TRBV2,.,CASGPGPGGYEQYF,TGTGCCAGCGGCCCGGGCCCTGGGGGCTACGAGCAGTACTTC
.,TRBJ2-7,TRBV5-1,TRBD2,CASSWTSGRSSYEQYF,TGCGCCAGCAGCTGGACTAGCGGGAGATCTTCCTACGAGCAGTACTTC
.,TRBJ2-3,TRBV7-6,.,CASSLGPEDTQYF,TGTGCCAGCAGCTTAGGTCCGGAAGATACGCAGTATTTT
many,TRBJ1-2,TRBV7-6,TRBD1,CASREGQGLNYGYTF,TGTGCCAGCAGGGAAGGACAGGGGCTCAACTATGGCTACACCTTC
.,TRBJ2-1,TRBV19,TRBD2,CASSRRTQREVNNEQFF,TGTGCCAGTAGTAGGAGGACCCAGCGGGAGGTCAACAATGAGCAGTTCTTC
few,TRBJ1-4,TRBV5-6,.,CASSLSGAGSYEKLFF,TGTGCCAGCAGCTTGTCTGGGGCAGGGAGTTATGAAAAACTGTTTTTT
.,TRBJ2-7,TRBV5-1,.,CASSIGTGGKQYF,TGTGCCAGTAGTATAGGAACGGGGGGCAAGCAGTACTTC
.,TRBJ1-2,TRBV24-1,.,CAPYLVRTPYGYTF,TGTGCCCCGTACCTCGTGCGGACGCCCTATGGCTACACCTTC
.,TRBJ1-2,TRBV15,.,CATSRVSEVYYGYTF,TGTGCCACCAGCAGAGTGTCTGAGGTATACTATGGCTACACCTTC
once,TRBJ2-1,TRBV2,TRBD2,CASMRGYNEQFF,TGTGCCAGCATGCGGGGGTACAATGAGCAGTTCTTC
.,TRBJ2-5,TRBV5-6,.,CASSLTLGVQETQYF,TGTGCCAGCAGCTTGACCTTAGGGGTCCAGGAGACCCAGTACTTC
.,TRBJ2-2,TRBV4-2,TRBD1,CASSPGTGDTGELFF,TGTGCCAGCAGTCCCGGGACAGGAGACACCGGGGAGCTGTTTTTT
.,TRBJ2-1,TRBV5-1,TRBD1,CASSPGTGAYNEQFF,TGCGCCAGCAGCCCCGGGACAGGGGCTTACAATGAGCAGTTCTTC
.,TRBJ2-1,TRBV7-9,.,CASSTPGATTNEQFF,TGTGCCAGCAGCACCCCAGGGGCCACAACCAATGAGCAGTTCTTC
many,TRBJ2-5,TRBV4-1,.,CASSQTEGPTETQYF,TGCGCCAGCAGCCAGACAGAGGGGCCCACGGAGACCCAGTACTTC
few,TRBJ2-5,TRBV24-1,.,CATSEGETQYF,TGTGCCACCAGTGAGGGAGAGACCCAGTACTTC
.,TRBJ1-6,TRBV20-1,.,CSARKDGYNSPLHF,TGCAGTGCTCGAAAGGACGGATATAATTCACCCCTCCACTTT
few,TRBJ2-7,TRBV7-8,.,CASSLAEGNYEQYF,TGTGCCAGCAGCTTAGCCGAGGGGAACTACGAGCAGTACTTC
.,TRBJ2-7,TRBV7-2,.,CASSQGETIYEQYF,TGCGCCAGCAGCCAAGGGGAGACAATCTACGAGCAGTACTTC
.,TRBJ2-3,TRBV24-1,.,CATSIDGGTDTQYF,TGTGCCACCAGTATAGACGGGGGCACAGATACGCAGTATTTT
.,TRBJ2-4,TRBV25-1,.,CASRGWGAKNIQYF,TGTGCCAGCAGGGGCTGGGGGGCCAAAAACATTCAGTACTTC
few,TRBJ2-7,TRBV7-2,.,CASSEPGGVSSYEQYF,TGTGCCAGCAGCGAACCAGGCGGGGTCAGCTCCTACGAGCAGTACTTC
.,TRBJ2-3,TRBV5-1,.,CASSYGRQTDTQYF,TGCGCCAGCAGCTACGGCCGGCAAACAGATACGCAGTATTTT
.,TRBJ1-1,TRBV2,TRBD1,CASKTGGLGAEAFF,TGTGCCAGCAAGACAGGGGGCCTTGGGGCTGAAGCTTTCTTT
few,TRBJ2-3,TRBV15,TRBD2,CATSRDSGASDTQYF,TGTGCCACCAGCAGAGATAGCGGGGCCTCAGATACGCAGTATTTT
few,TRBJ2-7,TRBV7-9,.,CASSPPLRMARNEQYF,TGTGCCAGCAGCCCCCCCCTCAGAATGGCTCGGAACGAGCAGTACTTC
.,TRBJ2-1,TRBV19,TRBD2,CASTQLAGGRGNEQFF,TGTGCCAGTACTCAGTTAGCGGGAGGGCGTGGCAATGAGCAGTTCTTC